This TCR beta chain was observed in a study of metastatic and nonmetastatic thyroid tumors. Study-level background: Repertoires of blood and of tissue (tumor or nodule) from malignant and benign thyroid patients were compared. Study findings and constraints: Reportedly, malignant thyroid tumors had significantly higher TCR beta diversity than benign nodules, in blood and tumor.

The CDR3 sequence is 14 residues long. Losses at the gene ends were 4 bases for V and 4 bases for J; bases not matched to a gene: 6. CDR1 and CDR2 from the germline V gene are DFQATT and SNEGSKA (reference sequence). This clone was seen a handful of times. The target antigen is unknown. Thyroid surgery had not been preceded by any treatment in any patient. How the authors handled the data: A classifier of distant metastasis in papillary thyroid cancer was built from CDR3 differences (across clinicopathological groups). MiXCR reprocessed the PCR reads for TCRdb. These V and J calls originate from TCRdb's pipeline instead of the authors' own analysis. The data contain about 35,000 clones, around a third of them singletons.

V is TRBV20-1 and J is TRBJ1-2, with 10 bases lining up with TRBD1. The sequencing sample was made of tumor tissue. The source of this sequence is a female donor with papillary thyroid cancer or a benign thyroid nodule (not recorded which). Some clones in this sample may be carry-over from other donors' samples. The CDR3 DNA follows: TGCAGTGCTACGGGGACAGGGGACGGCTATGGCTACACCTTC. This translates into CSATGTGDGYGYTF.